This T cell receptor (beta chain) derives from a study of blood T cell repertoires in COVID-19. Produced via immunoSEQ multiplex PCR; TCRdb's table is partial and in-frame only. This sample yields under 500,000 clones, of which around nine tenths are seen a single time; approximately 2% belongs to the top ten. This clone has more than one count but fewer than ten. This sample also contains other DNA sequences that code for the same CDR3. Trimming took off 6 bases at V and 0 bases at J, with 11 bases between the two ends. The germline gives CDR1 KGHSH, CDR2 LQKENI. The CDR3 extends over 14 amino acids.

This chain uses TRBV18 with TRBJ1-1; weak D call: TRBD1 (5 bases). The sequence was collected from a young woman with acute COVID-19. Sequencing input: PBMCs or T cells enriched from blood (not recorded which). The CDR3 nucleotides read TGTGCCAGCTCCCAAGACAGTCTGAACACTGAAGCTTTCTTT. The encoded protein is CASSQDSLNTEAFF.